The 13 T cell receptor beta chains below were found in one sample sequenced in a study of tumor-infiltrating lymphocytes in primary liver carcinoma (dated by TCRdb to between 2016 and 2019). Sequenced on an Illumina HiSeq 2500. TCRbeta-specific cDNA was reverse-transcribed from around 500 ng total RNA using a constant-region primer and ProtoScript II reverse transcriptase. TCRbeta libraries were built with three nested multiplex PCR rounds, a slightly modified ARM-PCR procedure. Each of the first two PCR rounds ran for about 10 cycles and used multiplex TRBV1-TRBV30 forward primers together with a Cbeta reverse primer. TCRdb cleaned the public reads at Q25 with fastp, built clones with MiXCR and kept in-frame beta chains. Duplicate CDR3 protein sequences are folded into a single record with the most common DNA and genes. The sample includes roughly 330,000 distinct CDR3 sequences, with almost 65% observed a single time. The leading ten clones occupy about 6.1% of the sample.

Blood RNA was extracted from unsorted whole blood using TRIzol reagent, and germline DNA was obtained with the DNeasy Blood & Tissue kit. Sequenced input: peripheral blood. The receptors originated from a man aged 35 to 55 with primary liver carcinoma and hepatitis B virus infection.

Concerning this clonotype itself: The junction does not match germline at one end; this may be a read error. The chain carries TRBV7-9 and TRBJ1-6; D is ambiguous. From germline, CDR1 is SEHNR and CDR2 FQNEAQ (reference sequence). The CDR3 contains 12 residues. The CDR3 nucleotides are TGTGCCAGCAGCTTACAGAATTCATCCCTCCACTTT. Residues: CASSLQNSSLHF.

Only one count was recorded for this clonotype. The junction differs from germline at one of its ends, possibly a read error. This chain uses TRBV11-2 with TRBJ2-7; no clear D. The germline gives CDR1 SGHAT, CDR2 FQNNGV. CDR3 length equals 16 residues. In DNA form, the CDR3 reads TGTTCCAGCAGCACTGGCCTGGGCGGAGCCTCCTACGAGCAGTATTTC. Translating it yields CSSSTGLGGASYEQYF.

This chain joins TRBV4-2 and TRBJ2-7; D possibly corresponds to TRBD2 (6 bases). Germline V gives CDR1 LGHNA, CDR2 YNFKEQ. CDR3 length: 14 amino acids. Trimming shortened V by 4 bases and J by 7 bases, and 17 bases separated the two germline ends. The CDR3 spells CASSRELTGAEQYF. The CDR3 nucleotides read TGTGCCAGCAGCCGGGAACTAACGGGAGCTGAGCAGTACTTC.

This clonotype was detected only a few times. The genes are TRBV5-4 and TRBJ2-3, with TRBD2 matching over 8 bases. Germline CDR1 reads SGHNT; CDR2 reads YYREEE (reference sequence). The CDR3 length is 15 residues. Trimming at V came to 4 bases and at J to 6 bases, leaving 10 bases not matched to a gene. The CDR3 DNA is TGTGCCAGCAGCCAGGGAGGACTAGCCTCCGATACGCAGTATTTT. It yields the protein CASSQGGLASDTQYF.

As to this clonotype: A much more abundant neighbour one base away suggests this may be a read error. The chain employs TRBV4-1 and TRBJ2-5, with D uncertain. The CDR3 runs 16 residues. The V end lost 0 bases, the J end lost 5 bases, and 16 bases lay between the germline ends. Germline CDR1 and CDR2: MGHRA and YSYEKL. The CDR3 reads CASSQDFPVGLETQYF. CDR3 coding DNA: TGCGCCAGCAGCCAAGATTTCCCCGTGGGCTTGGAGACCCAGTACTTC.

Concerning this clonotype: Because it lacks the conserved phenylalanine or tryptophan at the end, this CDR3 is likely a read error. The V gene is TRBV11-2, the J gene TRBJ2-5; 8 nucleotides match TRBD2. Germline V CDR1 and CDR2: SGHAT, FQNNGV. The CDR3 has 14 residues. The CDR3 protein is CASILTSGKETQYL. CDR3 sequence (DNA): TGTGCCAGCATCTTAACTAGCGGAAAAGAAACCCAGTACTTA.

About this clonotype itself: The CDR3 ends on some other residue instead of the conserved phenylalanine or tryptophan, so this is likely a read error. J is TRBJ2-7 and V is TRBV5-1; D unresolved. V gave up 5 bases and J gave up 0 bases, with 12 bases separating them. This CDR3 contains 14 residues. The germline CDR1 and CDR2 sequences are SGHRS and YFSETQ. CDR3 region: CASSFLTNSYEQYL. The CDR3 DNA sequence: TGCGCCAGCAGTTTCCTAACCAACTCCTACGAGCAGTACTTG.

CDR3 in DNA: TGTGCCAGCAGCAAGGAACGAGGGGACTACTATGGCTACACCTTC. Encoded protein: CASSKERGDYYGYTF. The rearrangement uses TRBV5-4 and TRBJ1-2, with D possibly matching TRBD1 (5 bases). The CDR3 is 15 residues long. The germline V and J ends were trimmed by 4 bases and 3 bases, with 16 bases remaining between them. In germline, CDR1 is SGHNT, CDR2 YYREEE (reference sequence).

The J gene is TRBJ2-5, the V gene TRBV11-2, with a tentative D call TRBD1 (7 bases). V was trimmed by 7 bases and J by 1 base, leaving 25 bases between them. Germline CDR1 and CDR2: SGHAT and FQNNGV. There are 18 residues in the CDR3. As DNA, the CDR3 is TGTGCCAGCAACCTTATGGGAGGACAGGTTATCACCCAAGAGACCCAGTACTTC. This encodes CASNLMGGQVITQETQYF.

Comment on this clonotype: The conserved closing phenylalanine or tryptophan is absent in this CDR3, likely reflecting a read error. This rearrangement joins TRBV28 to TRBJ2-3; 8 bases fit TRBD1. Unmatched junction bases numbered 5, after V lost 10 bases and J lost 2 bases. There are 13 residues in the CDR3. Per the germline V gene, CDR1 is MDHEN and CDR2 is SYDVKM. DNA of the CDR3: TGTGCCAACGGACAGGGAGCCACAGATACGCAGTATTCT. This encodes CANGQGATDTQYS.

The genes are TRBV5-1 and TRBJ2-1, with 8 nucleotides matching TRBD2. V shed 1 base and J 0 bases; nucleotides not matched to a gene: 3. There are 16 residues in the CDR3. The V gene's germline CDR1 is SGHRS and CDR2 YFSETQ. This CDR3 is CASSLSSGNSYNEQFF. The CDR3 nucleotides read TGCGCCAGCAGCTTGAGTAGCGGGAACTCCTACAATGAGCAGTTCTTC.

This clonotype was picked up many times. V gene TRBV6-5 combines with J gene TRBJ2-5; 8 nucleotides match TRBD1. CDR1 and CDR2 (germline): MNHEY, SVGAGI. This CDR3 is 15 amino acids long. The trim removed 6 bases at V and 5 bases at J, leaving 11 bases unmatched. The CDR3 region has the DNA TGTGCCAGCAGCCGCCCGGGACAGGACTGGGAGACCCAGTACTTC. Encoded protein: CASSRPGQDWETQYF.

This chain uses TRBV12-3 or TRBV12-4 with TRBJ1-5; D not resolved. CDR3 length: 14 residues. Trimming took 0 bases from V and 5 from J, leaving 8 bases between them. The CDR3 DNA is TGTGCCAGCAGTTTAGCAGCGGCGGATCAGCCCCAGCATTTT. The encoded protein is CASSLAAADQPQHF.